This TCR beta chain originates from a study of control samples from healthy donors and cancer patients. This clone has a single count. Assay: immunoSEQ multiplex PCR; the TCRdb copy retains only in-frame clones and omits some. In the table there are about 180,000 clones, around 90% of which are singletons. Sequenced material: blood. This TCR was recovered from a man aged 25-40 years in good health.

CDR3 residues: CASIRLGQGTYEQYF. The DNA of the CDR3 is TGTGCCAGCATCCGACTCGGACAGGGTACCTACGAGCAGTACTTC. V is TRBV2 and J is TRBJ2-7; 8 nucleotides agree with TRBD1. The trim removed 7 bases at V and 2 bases at J, leaving 10 bases unmatched. This CDR3 has 15 amino acids. Germline V gene data show CDR1 as SNHLY and CDR2 as FYNNEI. Drawing the rest from reference TRBV2 and TRBJ2-7, the complete variable domain is EPEVTQTPSHQVTQMGQEVILRCVPISNHLYFYWYRQILGQKVEFLVSFYNNEISEKSEIFDDQFSVERPDGSNFTLKIRSTKLEDSAMYFCASIRLGQGTYEQYFGPGTRLTVT.